The 13 T cell receptor beta chains listed next were all sequenced from one sample in a study of regulatory T cells in long-lasting Graves disease. With iRepertoire HTBI primers and Arm-PCR of CDR3 regions, TCR beta libraries were built. TCRdb recomputed calls from the multiplex PCR reads with MiXCR, one row per CDR3 protein. Among approximately 400,000 distinct CDR3 sequences, 20% to 25% were seen once, and the ten largest hold roughly 20%. The time point was: persistent/refractory GD, antithyroid drugs over 5 years with positive TRAb. PBMC-derived RNA was used for the TCR library. The sequencing used peripheral blood mononuclear cells (PBMCs), collected when the disease was refractory, from a patient treated with antithyroid drugs. These receptors were taken from a female donor with Graves disease.

At least ten counts were recorded for this clonotype. The chain combines TRBV28 with TRBJ2-7, with D possibly TRBD1 on 6 matching bases. Trimming removed 7 bases at V and 3 bases at J, with 13 bases between. The germline V gene encodes CDR1 MDHEN and CDR2 SYDVKM. The CDR3 sequence is 13 residues long. The CDR3 reads CASNLIQGYEQYF. The CDR3 DNA reads TGTGCCAGCAATCTAATACAGGGCTACGAGCAGTACTTC. Looking up the rest from reference TRBV28 and TRBJ2-7 gives the full variable domain: DVKVTQSSRYLVKRTGEKVFLECVQDMDHENMFWYRQDPGLGLRLIYFSYDVKMKEKGDIPEGYSVSREKKERFSLILESASTNQTSMYLCASNLIQGYEQYFGPGTRLTVT.

The sample holds many counts of this clonotype. The V gene is TRBV6-1, the J gene TRBJ1-1; 8 positions agree with TRBD1. Looked up from germline, CDR1 is MNHNS and CDR2 is SASEGT. With V trimmed by 6 bases and J by 5 bases, 11 bases remained unmatched. This CDR3 spans 15 amino acids. DNA for the CDR3: TGTGCCAGCAGGGACCGTACAGGGGGATGGACTGAAGCTTTCTTT. Amino acid sequence: CASRDRTGGWTEAFF.

The V and J genes are TRBV19 and TRBJ1-4, with no clear D. The CDR3 runs to 18 residues. Germline CDR1 and CDR2: LNHDA and SQIVND (reference sequence). V lost 1 base and J lost 4, with 19 bases in between. The CDR3 is CASSIGQGPIKINEKLFF. CDR3 in DNA: TGTGCCAGTAGTATAGGTCAAGGACCGATCAAGATTAATGAAAAACTGTTTTTT.

In its sample, this clonotype was seen many times. This sequence joins TRBV30 and TRBJ2-5, with 8 nucleotides matching TRBD2. The V segment lost 2 bases and the J segment 3 bases; nucleotides outside the gene matches: 8. The CDR3 runs to 15 residues. Germline CDR1 and CDR2: GTSNPN and SVGIG (reference sequence). Here the CDR3 DNA reads TGTGCCTGGAGTCATAATAGCGGGATTAAAGAGACCCAGTACTTC. This gives the protein CAWSHNSGIKETQYF.

This chain uses TRBV6-1 with TRBJ2-7, with 10 bases identical to TRBD1. This CDR3 is built from 20 residues. Germline V lookup: CDR1 MNHNS, CDR2 SASEGT. J was trimmed by 1 base and V by 11 bases; bases with no gene match: 26. The CDR3 DNA follows: TGTGCCCCCTCGGCGGGGACAGGGGTTAAGTTGCGCGGGATGTCCTACGAGCAGTACTTC. This encodes CAPSAGTGVKLRGMSYEQYF.

This clonotype was observed many times. Here the CDR3 reads CASSLSPTGNEQYF. Here the CDR3 DNA reads TGTGCCAGCAGTTTATCCCCGACTGGCAACGAGCAGTACTTC. J is TRBJ2-7 and V is TRBV27; D remains unclear. Trimming stripped 0 bases from V and 5 bases from J, with 11 bases between. Germline values: CDR1 MNHEY, CDR2 SMNVEV (reference sequence). This CDR3 contains 14 residues.

The gene calls are TRBV28 and TRBJ2-1; 14 bases map to TRBD2. The J segment lost 3 bases and the V segment lost 6 bases, leaving 7 bases of the junction unmatched. This CDR3 is built from 17 residues. Per germline, CDR1 MDHEN and CDR2 SYDVKM. CDR3 DNA sequence: TGTGCCAGCAGCCCGACCGGGACTAGCGGGAGCTACAATGAGCAGTTCTTC. Translation gives CASSPTGTSGSYNEQFF.

This clonotype was seen a handful of times. DNA of the CDR3: TGTGCCAGCAGCCATGGACAGATGGGTGAAAAACTGTTTTTT. This sequence encodes CASSHGQMGEKLFF. J is TRBJ1-4 and V is TRBV7-9; weak D call: TRBD1 (6 bases). Germline V gene sequence: CDR1 SEHNR, CDR2 FQNEAQ (reference sequence). The CDR3 totals 14 residues. The V and J ends lost 5 bases and 7 bases respectively, with 14 bases between them.

The J gene is TRBJ2-7, the V gene TRBV25-1; D possibly corresponds to TRBD2 (6 bases). The V end was cut by 5 bases, the J end by 4 bases, with 12 bases between. The CDR3 runs to 13 residues. CDR1 and CDR2 from the germline V gene are MGHDK and SYGVNS. The DNA of the CDR3 is TGTGCCAGCAGTCCCGTGGGACTTTACGAGCAGTACTTC. Translating gives CASSPVGLYEQYF.

CDR3 residues: CASSLALAGVGEQYF. The DNA for the CDR3 is TGTGCCAGCAGCTTAGCGCTAGCGGGAGTTGGGGAGCAGTACTTC. This rearrangement joins TRBV7-9 to TRBJ2-7; TRBD2 agrees at 10 bases. The CDR3 length is 15 residues. Germline V gene sequence: CDR1 SEHNR, CDR2 FQNEAQ (reference sequence). J lost 7 bases, V lost 0 bases, and 6 bases had no gene match.

The gene calls are TRBV29-1 and TRBJ2-7, with TRBD1 matching over 9 bases. The J segment lost 2 bases and the V segment lost 4 bases, leaving 6 bases of the junction unmatched. The CDR3 has 14 residues. The germline V gene has CDR1 SQVTM and CDR2 ANQGSEA. The DNA for the CDR3 is TGCAGCGTTGGGGGACAGGGATCCGCCTACGAGCAGTACTTC. Protein product: CSVGGQGSAYEQYF.

The chain links TRBV7-2 to TRBJ2-5; D is unresolved. CDR1 and CDR2 from the germline V gene are SGHTA and FQGNSA. The CDR3 is 14 residues long. The V end was cut by 5 bases, the J end by 4 bases, with 14 bases between. CDR3 amino acids: CASSNRTEPETQYF. The CDR3 nucleotides read TGTGCCAGCAGCAACCGGACCGAACCAGAGACCCAGTACTTC.

The chain recombines TRBV6-2 or TRBV6-3 with TRBJ1-1; D is unclear. Germline loops: CDR1 MNHEY, CDR2 SVGEGT. The ends were cut back, 1 base at V and 4 bases at J, with 7 bases in the middle. This CDR3 has 13 amino acids. The CDR3 here is CASSYWAGTEAFF. For the CDR3, the DNA is TGTGCCAGCAGTTACTGGGCAGGCACTGAAGCTTTCTTT.